This T cell receptor (beta chain) was found in a study of T cells in tumors after PD-1 blockade. Clones were sequenced by immunoSEQ multiplex PCR, and TCRdb holds only the in-frame ones, with some missing. Among more than 45,000 clones listed, more than 60% were seen once. The CDR3 spans 11 residues. Trimming cost V 8 bases and J 7 bases; bases outside gene matches: 3. The germline V gene has CDR1 SQVTM and CDR2 ANQGSEA. The clonotype comes from a human donor with advanced basal cell or squamous cell carcinoma (not recorded which). The starting material was PBMCs, obtained before anti-PD-1 therapy. This rearrangement joins TRBV29-1 to TRBJ2-1; 9 bases match TRBD1. This CDR3 reads CSKGTGNEQFF. As DNA, the CDR3 is TGCAGCAAAGGGACAGGGAATGAGCAGTTCTTC.